This passage covers 8 T cell receptor beta chains from one sample sequenced in a study of OX40 agonist ivuxolimab in advanced cancers. The protocol was immunoSEQ multiplex PCR, while the TCRdb copy is restricted to in-frame clones and leaves out a portion. The sample has tens of thousands of clones, 88% seen once. The material sequenced was CD4+ or CD8+ T cells sorted from blood, taken in a trial of the OX40 agonist ivuxolimab. The receptors originated from an adult with an advanced solid tumor such as melanoma, head and neck, liver or kidney cancer.

The chain recombines TRBV7-2 with TRBJ2-7; 16 nucleotides match TRBD2. Germline V gives CDR1 SGHTA, CDR2 FQGNSA. The CDR3 totals 19 residues. J was trimmed by 0 bases and V by 5 bases; bases with no gene match: 10. DNA for the CDR3: TGTGCCAGCAGCCGAAAGGGACTAGCGGGAGGGTCGAGCTCCTACGAGCAGTACTTC. Translated, it gives CASSRKGLAGGSSSYEQYF.

The chain combines TRBV5-1 with TRBJ2-1; possible D gene TRBD1, 5 bases. V lost 4 bases to trimming and J lost 7 bases, with 12 bases between them. The germline gives CDR1 SGHRS, CDR2 YFSETQ. The CDR3 loop spans 13 amino acids. The CDR3 here is CASSPLKGNEQFF. The CDR3 bases are TGCGCCAGCAGCCCCCTCAAGGGGAATGAGCAGTTCTTC.

The V gene is TRBV14, the J gene TRBJ2-2; D is unclear. Trimming stripped 0 bases from V and 8 bases from J, with 13 bases between. The CDR3 spans 15 residues. CDR1 and CDR2 (germline): SGHDN, FVKESK. The CDR3 protein is CASSQDRRFTGELFF. The CDR3 DNA follows: TGTGCCAGCAGCCAAGATCGACGGTTTACAGGGGAGCTGTTTTTT.

The V and J genes are TRBV27 and TRBJ2-1; unclear D gene. Germline assignment: CDR1 MNHEY and CDR2 SMNVEV (reference sequence). The V end was cut by 5 bases, the J end by 7 bases, with 6 bases between. The CDR3 sequence is 11 residues long. The DNA of the CDR3 is TGTGCCAGCAGTCTCGAGAATGAGCAGTTCTTC. It codes for CASSLENEQFF.

The J gene is TRBJ2-6, the V gene TRBV19, with D tentatively TRBD1 (6 bases). This CDR3 has 17 residues. CDR1 and CDR2 from the germline V gene are LNHDA and SQIVND (reference sequence). Trimming removed 6 bases at V and 0 bases at J, with 15 bases between. The CDR3 reads CASRLGQRNSGANVLTF. CDR3 coding DNA: TGTGCCAGTAGGCTAGGACAGAGAAACTCTGGGGCCAACGTCCTGACTTTC.

For this clone: Other DNA sequences in this sample translate to the same CDR3. This chain connects TRBV5-1 to TRBJ2-5, with D possibly TRBD1 on 5 matching bases. V lost 3 bases and J 4 bases, leaving 10 bases between the germline ends. CDR1 is SGHRS, CDR2 YFSETQ, per germline. The CDR3 has 13 amino acids. CDR3: CASSSRVGETQYF. In DNA form, the CDR3 reads TGCGCCAGCAGCTCCAGGGTTGGAGAGACCCAGTACTTC. The full variable domain, in which reference TRBV5-1 and TRBJ2-5 provide the parts outside the CDR3, is KAGVTQTPRYLIKTRGQQVTLSCSPISGHRSVSWYQQTPGQGLQFLFEYFSETQRNKGNFPGRFSGRQFSNSRSEMNVSTLELGDSALYLCASSSRVGETQYFGPGTRLLVL.

V usage is TRBV11-2 and J usage is TRBJ2-1; D remains ambiguous. This CDR3 contains 13 residues. Germline CDR1 SGHAT, CDR2 FQNNGV. V lost 3 bases and J lost 3, with 6 bases in between. The DNA of the CDR3 is TGTGCCAGCAGCTTGGGTCGCTACAATGAGCAGTTCTTC. Protein: CASSLGRYNEQFF.

V is TRBV7-9 and J is TRBJ2-7; 9 bases are shared with TRBD1. CDR1 and CDR2 from the germline V gene are SEHNR and FQNEAQ (reference sequence). The junction had 15 bases not matched to a gene; V was cut back by 8 bases and J by 7 bases. The CDR3 runs 15 residues. The CDR3 DNA sequence: TGTGCCAGCGGGGTCTGGACAGGGGTGTCGCGGGAGCAGTACTTC. The encoded protein is CASGVWTGVSREQYF. Combining the CDR3 with reference TRBV7-9 and TRBJ2-7 gives the whole variable domain DTGVSQNPRHKITKRGQNVTFRCDPISEHNRLYWYRQTLGQGPEFLTYFQNEAQLEKSRLLSDRFSAERPKGSFSTLEIQRTEQGDSAMYLCASGVWTGVSREQYFGPGTRLTVT.